This is a list of T cell receptor beta chains from one sample in a study of human T cells and chemical hapten exposure. TCRdb itself ran the RACE reads through MiXCR, one entry per CDR3 protein. In the table there are about 190,000 distinct CDR3 sequences, about 25% of which are singletons. The material was whole blood, obtained in connection with sensitization to the hapten diphenylcyclopropenone (DPC). Every receptor here comes from a woman in her 40s with alopecia areata. Some clones in this sample may be carry-over from other donors' samples. Both conserved end residues are part of each CDR3. A D gene is named only where the DNA matches it firmly. Size is omitted from some rows. Given values are once, few, many or a class for expanded clones.

clone_size: few; j_call: TRBJ2-3; d_call: .; v_call: TRBV4-3; cdr3_nt: TGCGCCAGCAGCCGGGGCGGAGCGGCAGATACGCAGTATTTT; cdr3_aa: CASSRGGAADTQYF
clone_size: .; j_call: TRBJ1-5; d_call: .; v_call: TRBV12-3/TRBV12-4; cdr3_nt: TGTGCCAGCAGCCCCGGACAGAGTGATAGCAATCAGCCCCAGCATTTT; cdr3_aa: CASSPGQSDSNQPQHF
clone_size: once; j_call: TRBJ2-7; d_call: TRBD1; v_call: TRBV27; cdr3_nt: TGTGCCAGCAGTCTCCGGCTTTGGGACAGGGGACCCTACGAGCAGTACTTC; cdr3_aa: CASSLRLWDRGPYEQYF
clone_size: .; j_call: TRBJ2-1; d_call: .; v_call: TRBV7-2; cdr3_nt: TGTGCCAGCCGCCCAGTGGGGCGGGGTGAGCAGTTCTTC; cdr3_aa: CASRPVGRGEQFF
clone_size: .; j_call: TRBJ2-3; d_call: .; v_call: TRBV20-1; cdr3_nt: TGCAGTGCTAGATTAGAAGCATTGGGAGATACGCAGTATTTT; cdr3_aa: CSARLEALGDTQYF
clone_size: .; j_call: TRBJ2-5; d_call: .; v_call: TRBV5-6; cdr3_nt: TGTGCCAGCAGCTTCGGAGGGGGGGGCCAAGAGACCCAGTACTTC; cdr3_aa: CASSFGGGGQETQYF
clone_size: .; j_call: TRBJ1-1; d_call: TRBD1; v_call: TRBV20-1; cdr3_nt: TGCAGTGCATCCCCAGCCTCCAGGGGGCTCAACACTGAAGCTTTCTTT; cdr3_aa: CSASPASRGLNTEAFF
clone_size: .; j_call: TRBJ2-1; d_call: TRBD1; v_call: TRBV29-1; cdr3_nt: TGCAGCGTTGAAGAACAGGGGTGGTACAATGAGCAGTTCTTC; cdr3_aa: CSVEEQGWYNEQFF
clone_size: few; j_call: TRBJ2-3; d_call: .; v_call: TRBV29-1; cdr3_nt: TGCAGCGTTGGGACAGACACAGATACGCAGTATTTT; cdr3_aa: CSVGTDTDTQYF
clone_size: .; j_call: TRBJ2-1; d_call: TRBD2; v_call: TRBV10-3; cdr3_nt: TGTGCCACCAGCGGGAGGGGGAGTTGGGATGAGCAGTTCTTC; cdr3_aa: CATSGRGSWDEQFF
clone_size: many; j_call: TRBJ1-1; d_call: .; v_call: TRBV14; cdr3_nt: TGTGCCAGCAGCCGACAGCAGAACACTGAAGCTTTCTTT; cdr3_aa: CASSRQQNTEAFF
clone_size: .; j_call: TRBJ2-7; d_call: .; v_call: TRBV27; cdr3_nt: TGTGCCAGCAGTTCAGGCAGGGCTTACGAGCAGTACTTC; cdr3_aa: CASSSGRAYEQYF
clone_size: .; j_call: TRBJ1-5; d_call: TRBD1; v_call: TRBV6-2/TRBV6-3; cdr3_nt: TGTGCCAGCGATAGACAGGGAGGTCAGCCCCAGCATTTT; cdr3_aa: CASDRQGGQPQHF
clone_size: few; j_call: TRBJ2-7; d_call: TRBD1; v_call: TRBV29-1; cdr3_nt: TGCAGCGTTGAAACAACCGGGACAGGTCGTTACGAGCAGTACTTC; cdr3_aa: CSVETTGTGRYEQYF
clone_size: once; j_call: TRBJ2-4; d_call: TRBD1; v_call: TRBV28; cdr3_nt: TGTGCCAGCAGTGGCTGGGGACAGGGAACCAAAAACATTCAGTACTTC; cdr3_aa: CASSGWGQGTKNIQYF
clone_size: .; j_call: TRBJ2-7; d_call: TRBD1; v_call: TRBV28; cdr3_nt: TGTGCCAGCAGGAGAGGGACAGACTACGAGCAGTACTTC; cdr3_aa: CASRRGTDYEQYF
clone_size: many; j_call: TRBJ2-7; d_call: .; v_call: TRBV29-1; cdr3_nt: TGCAGCGTTACCCGGGACACCACCTACGAGCAGTACTTC; cdr3_aa: CSVTRDTTYEQYF